These T cell receptor beta chains were read from a single sample in a study of shared clonotypes between healthy human individuals. Assay used: immunoSEQ multiplex PCR; TCRdb lists only in-frame clones, some missing. The sample includes millions of clones, roughly 91% of them seen just once. The sequencing sample was made of naive CD8+ T cells from PBMCs. The receptors come from a man aged 18 to 30 in good health. Some clones in this sample may be carry-over from other donors' samples. Both conserved end residues are part of each CDR3. D genes are given only for firm matches. Part of the rows lack a size; the others show once, few, many or a class for expanded clones.

D gene	CDR3 length	V gene	J gene	clone size	CDR3 DNA	CDR3 protein
-	14	TRBV28	TRBJ2-1	-	TGTGCCAGCAGCCCTGGACAGTCCTACAATGAGCAGTTCTTC	CASSPGQSYNEQFF
-	15	TRBV4-1	TRBJ2-7	-	TGCGCCAGCAGCCAAGTAGACGGGAACTCCTACGAGCAGTACTTC	CASSQVDGNSYEQYF
TRBD1	15	TRBV5-6	TRBJ2-7	-	TGTGCCAGCAGCTTCCCGGGACAGGGTCCCTACGAGCAGTACTTC	CASSFPGQGPYEQYF
-	16	TRBV7-8	TRBJ1-1	-	TGTGCCAGCAGCTCGAAGGAACAGGGTGCGAACACTGAAGCTTTCTTT	CASSSKEQGANTEAFF
TRBD2	14	TRBV30	TRBJ2-7	-	TGTGCCTATCAGCGGGGAGGCTCGCCCTACGAGCAGTACTTC	CAYQRGGSPYEQYF
TRBD1	17	TRBV10-1	TRBJ2-7	-	TGCGCCAGCAGTGAGCGACAATTTCAGGGGGCGATCGGCGAGCAGTACTTC	CASSERQFQGAIGEQYF
TRBD1	14	TRBV27	TRBJ1-4	-	TGTGCCAGCAGCCACACAGGGGCGAGCGAAAAACTGTTTTTT	CASSHTGASEKLFF
TRBD1	15	TRBV12-5	TRBJ1-1	-	TGTGCTAGTGGTTCTCGGACAGGGGGCGAGGGTGAAGCTTTCTTT	CASGSRTGGEGEAFF
-	15	TRBV5-1	TRBJ2-1	-	TGCGCCAGCAGCTTTAGCCAGAGCTCCTACAATGAGCAGTTCTTC	CASSFSQSSYNEQFF
-	15	TRBV9	TRBJ2-3	-	TGTGCCAGCAGCGTAGGGGGCGGGTGGGAAGATACGCAGTATTTT	CASSVGGGWEDTQYF
-	13	TRBV10-1	TRBJ1-2	-	TGCGCCAGCAGTGAATCGGACCCTTATGGCTACACCTTC	CASSESDPYGYTF
-	17	TRBV5-1	TRBJ2-1	-	TGCGCCAGCAGCTTGAATGGGCCCCTGAGCTCCTACAATGAGCAGTTCTTC	CASSLNGPLSSYNEQFF
-	11	TRBV11-2	TRBJ2-1	-	TGTGCCAGCCACTTTGGGGGTGAGCAGTTCTTC	CASHFGGEQFF
-	18	TRBV7-9	TRBJ2-3	-	TGTGCCAGCAGCTTAGCGAGGTCTAGCGAGACCTACACAGATACGCAGTATTTT	CASSLARSSETYTDTQYF
-	14	TRBV5-1	TRBJ2-1	few	TGCGCCAGCAGCTTGGGGGGTGAATACAATGAGCAGTTCTTC	CASSLGGEYNEQFF
TRBD1	15	TRBV10-2	TRBJ2-7	once	TGCGCCAGCAGTGGAGTGGGACAGGGCTACTTAGAGCAGTACTTC	CASSGVGQGYLEQYF
-	13	TRBV5-1	TRBJ1-6	-	TGCGCCAGCAGCTTTTACGGGGATTCACCCCTCCACTTT	CASSFYGDSPLHF
-	13	TRBV27	TRBJ1-5	once	TGTGCCAGCAGCCGTACGCGCAATCAGCCCCAGCATTTT	CASSRTRNQPQHF
TRBD1	15	TRBV29-1	TRBJ2-2	-	TGCAGCGTAGAAACAGGGGGCGTAAGCACCGGGGAGCTGTTTTTT	CSVETGGVSTGELFF
-	17	TRBV4-1	TRBJ2-3	-	TGCGCCAGCAGCCAAGTACCCCATGAGGTCGCCGCAGATACGCAGTATTTT	CASSQVPHEVAADTQYF
-	14	TRBV14	TRBJ2-1	-	TGTGCCAGCAGCCAAGTTCACAGCTTCAATGAGCAGTTCTTC	CASSQVHSFNEQFF
-	14	TRBV30	TRBJ2-5	-	TGTGCCTGGAGTGTAAACGCGGCAGGGGTGGAGCAGTACTTC	CAWSVNAAGVEQYF
TRBD2	16	TRBV5-6	TRBJ2-1	-	TGTGCCAGCAGTTCGGGGGAGGGGTTCTCCTACAATGAGCAGTTCTTC	CASSSGEGFSYNEQFF
TRBD1	13	TRBV29-1	TRBJ2-1	-	TGCAGCGTGGGACAGGGGAGCTACAATGAGCAGTTCTTC	CSVGQGSYNEQFF
-	16	TRBV14	TRBJ1-2	few	TGTGCCAGCAGCCAAGATGGGGAGGGATACTGGGATGGCTACACCTTC	CASSQDGEGYWDGYTF
-	15	TRBV5-4	TRBJ1-2	-	TGTGCCAGCACCCCCATGGGGGAGGATAACTATGGCTACACCTTC	CASTPMGEDNYGYTF
-	16	TRBV11-2	TRBJ2-5	-	TGTGCCAGCAGCTCCCGTCCGGGCCCCAATTGGGAGACCCAGTACTTC	CASSSRPGPNWETQYF
-	12	TRBV7-6	TRBJ2-1	-	TGTGCCAGCGGGCCCGGAGACAATGAGCAGTTCTTC	CASGPGDNEQFF
-	18	TRBV9	TRBJ2-3	-	TGTGCCAGCAGCGTAGGGACGGCGGGCGAGCCTCTTACAGATACGCAGTATTTT	CASSVGTAGEPLTDTQYF
-	14	TRBV27	TRBJ2-4	-	TGTGCCAGCAGCCCCGGCGGACAGTTCCTTATTCAGTACTTC	CASSPGGQFLIQYF
-	18	TRBV5-4	TRBJ2-7	-	TGTGCCAGCAGCTTGGGACTATATGAGGGCAGAGGCTCCTACGAGCAGTACTTC	CASSLGLYEGRGSYEQYF
TRBD1	15	TRBV15	TRBJ1-5	-	TGTGCCACTACGACAGGGGTTATAGGCAATCAGCCCCAGCATTTT	CATTTGVIGNQPQHF
TRBD1	14	TRBV15	TRBJ1-2	-	TGTGCCACCAGCAGTAGGACAGGGGGCGAAATCTACACCTTC	CATSSRTGGEIYTF
TRBD1	14	TRBV7-9	TRBJ1-4	-	TGTGCCAGCAGGGGTACAGGGGAGGGCGAAAAACTGTTTTTT	CASRGTGEGEKLFF
TRBD2	15	TRBV5-4	TRBJ2-2	-	TGTGCCAGCAGCCCCCCCGGGACTAGCTCCGGGGAGCTGTTTTTT	CASSPPGTSSGELFF
TRBD1	16	TRBV7-2	TRBJ2-7	-	TGTGCCAGCAGTCGGCTTCCACAGGGGTTGTCCTACGAGCAGTACTTC	CASSRLPQGLSYEQYF
TRBD2	14	TRBV6-5	TRBJ2-3	-	TGTGCCAGCAACCTAGCGGGATCCACAGATACGCAGTATTTT	CASNLAGSTDTQYF
-	14	TRBV28	TRBJ2-5	once	TGTGCCAGCAGGGATACAGGGAATTTAGAGACCCAGTACTTC	CASRDTGNLETQYF
-	11	TRBV27	TRBJ1-5	-	TGTGCCAGCGGATTGATGCAGCCCCAGCATTTT	CASGLMQPQHF
-	15	TRBV27	TRBJ2-3	-	TGTGCCAGCAGTTTGGGGCAGGGAAGGTCAGATACGCAGTATTTT	CASSLGQGRSDTQYF
-	14	TRBV5-1	TRBJ2-7	-	TGCGCCAGCAGCTTGGAGGGCGGATCCTACGAGCAGTACTTC	CASSLEGGSYEQYF
-	14	TRBV5-5	TRBJ2-1	-	TGTGCCAGCAGCTCCCGGACAGTCTACAATGAGCAGTTCTTC	CASSSRTVYNEQFF
-	13	TRBV7-3	TRBJ1-2	-	TGTGCCAGCAGCCCCGACAGCGCTGATGGCTACACCTTC	CASSPDSADGYTF
-	12	TRBV10-2	TRBJ1-1	-	TGCGCCAGTTGGGCTGATGGGTTTGAAGCTTTCTTT	CASWADGFEAFF
TRBD1	13	TRBV7-6	TRBJ1-2	-	TGTGCCAGCAGCCCACAGGGGAGCTATGGCTACACCTTC	CASSPQGSYGYTF
-	17	TRBV30	TRBJ1-2	once	TGTGCCTGGAGTGTAGAAACAGGGTCGGTTTCTCCCTATGGCTACACCTTC	CAWSVETGSVSPYGYTF
-	13	TRBV19	TRBJ2-7	-	TGTGCCAGTAGTATCGGTCTAGCGCTCGAGCAGTACTTC	CASSIGLALEQYF
-	15	TRBV5-5	TRBJ1-2	-	TGTGCCAGCAGCTTGGAAGTTCGGGAGCCCTATGGCTACACCTTC	CASSLEVREPYGYTF
-	15	TRBV27	TRBJ2-1	-	TGTGCCAGCAGTTTTGACAGGACCCCCTACAATGAGCAGTTCTTC	CASSFDRTPYNEQFF
-	13	TRBV5-5	TRBJ2-5	once	TGTGCCAGCAGCTTAAGACCCCTAGAGACCCAGTACTTC	CASSLRPLETQYF
-	12	TRBV27	TRBJ2-1	-	TGTGCCAGCAGTCCCTATGGGAATGAGCAGTTCTTC	CASSPYGNEQFF
-	15	TRBV7-3	TRBJ2-7	-	TGTGCCAGCAGCCCGGCCGGAGGGAATCCCCACGAGCAGTACTTC	CASSPAGGNPHEQYF
TRBD1	16	TRBV18	TRBJ1-1	-	TGTGCCAGCTCACGGAGTAGCCGGGACAGATTGTTTGAAGCTTTCTTT	CASSRSSRDRLFEAFF
TRBD2	18	TRBV11-2	TRBJ2-3	once	TGTGCCAGCAGCTTAGTCATGGGACTAGCGGGAGGGCGGGATACGCAGTATTTT	CASSLVMGLAGGRDTQYF